Presented here are 3 T cell receptor beta chains from one specimen sequenced in a study of liver allograft versus peripheral blood T cells. The wider study: The authors compared T cell receptor repertoires in transplanted livers with recipients' peripheral blood repertoires.

TCRdb re-called the reads through MiXCR, storing one row per CDR3 protein. The data contain about 9,100 distinct CDR3 sequences, around 20% of them singletons. Every receptor here comes from a human patient who had a liver transplant. Among the T cells, some may be from the graft donor.

The chain recombines TRBV18 with TRBJ2-2; 9 positions match TRBD1. Per the germline V gene, CDR1 is KGHSH and CDR2 is LQKENI. The CDR3 spans 19 residues. Germline trimming cut 1 base from V and 7 bases from J; bases unmatched to any gene: 16. For the CDR3, the DNA is TGTGCCAGCTCACCACTTCCGGTACTCGGACAGGGGATTATCGGGGAGCTGTTTTTT. Translation gives CASSPLPVLGQGIIGELFF. Full variable domain (rest looked up from reference TRBV18 and TRBJ2-2): NAGVMQNPRHLVRRRGQEARLRCSPMKGHSHVYWYRQLPEEGLKFMVYLQKENIIDESGMPKERFSAEFPKEGPSILRIQQVVRGDSAAYFCASSPLPVLGQGIIGELFFGEGSRLTVL.

This clonotype counts as medium-sized (0.01 to 0.1%). The chain carries TRBV15 and TRBJ2-5; TRBD2 matches at 8 bases. There are 14 residues in the CDR3. With 3 bases clipped from V and 6 bases from J, the junction kept 6 bases outside the gene matches. From germline, CDR1 is LNHNV and CDR2 YYDKDF (reference sequence). The CDR3 DNA is TGTGCCACCAGCAGTAAGCGGGGGCAGCAGACCCAGTACTTC. It yields the protein CATSSKRGQQTQYF.

This sequence joins TRBV28 and TRBJ1-6; D uncertain. Germline assignment: CDR1 MDHEN and CDR2 SYDVKM. V lost 8 bases to trimming and J lost 7 bases, with 9 bases between them. CDR3 size: 12 residues. The CDR3, as DNA: TGTGCCAGCGAGGGTCCGAATTCACCCCTCCACTTT. It encodes CASEGPNSPLHF.